In its sample, the clone carrying this T cell receptor (beta chain) was seen a few times. What it binds is not known. This record belongs to a study of T-cell memory formation after mild COVID-19. The overall study: The study found TCR clusters largely donor specific.

Study conclusions and caveats: Clones contracting over day 15 to 85 were CD4/CD8 balanced, with later expanders leaning CD4+. The study detected some responding clones in pre-infection memory, suggesting cross-reactive memory joined.

The authors produced TCR alpha and TCR beta cDNA libraries with sample barcodes and UMIs by 5'RACE using constant-segment primers. MiXCR, run by TCRdb on the 5' RACE reads, gives a single entry per CDR3 protein. Among 300,000 to 400,000 distinct CDR3 sequences listed, 10% to 15% were seen once. This clonotype was sampled from a man aged 18 to 29 who had mild COVID-19 (a few samples of this study predate the infection). Cell type and time point are not known. Sequencing used PBMCs or a T cell subset sorted from them (not recorded which).

The CDR3 sequence is CASSGMSGGTTNEQFF. The CDR3 DNA follows: TGTGCCAGCAGCGGTATGAGCGGGGGGACAACCAATGAGCAGTTCTTC. J is TRBJ2-1 and V is TRBV7-3; TRBD2 matches at 9 bases. CDR1 SGHTA and CDR2 FQGTGA come from the germline V gene. Unmatched junction bases numbered 11, after V lost 5 bases and J lost 6 bases. The CDR3 sequence is 16 residues long. The entire variable domain, with the rest obtained from reference TRBV7-3 and TRBJ2-1, is as follows: GAGVSQTPSNKVTEKGKYVELRCDPISGHTALYWYRQSLGQGPEFLIYFQGTGAADDSGLPNDRFFAVRPEGSVSTLKIQRTERGDSAVYLCASSGMSGGTTNEQFFGPGTRLTVL.